The 27 T cell receptor beta chains reported below all come from one sample, sequenced in a study of blood T cell repertoires in COVID-19. Here immunoSEQ multiplex PCR was the method, and the copy in TCRdb shows in-frame clones only, minus some. This table has about 120,000 clones, around nine tenths appearing once. The sequenced sample consisted of peripheral blood. The receptors derive from a woman in her fifties or sixties with acute or convalescent COVID-19.

The chain couples TRBV5-6 to TRBJ2-6, with TRBD2 identical over 7 bases. The CDR3 runs to 16 residues. Germline V lookup: CDR1 SGHDT, CDR2 YYEEEE. The J segment lost 2 bases and the V segment lost 2 bases, leaving 4 bases of the junction unmatched. In nucleotides, the CDR3 is TGTGCCAGCAGCTTCTGGGCGGGAGCTGGGGCCAACGTCCTGACTTTC. Translating gives CASSFWAGAGANVLTF.

The CDR3 DNA reads TGTGCCAGCACTAGCGGGGGAAAGGAGACCCAGTACTTC. It yields the protein CASTSGGKETQYF. The chain carries TRBV6-5 and TRBJ2-5; 10 nucleotides agree with TRBD2. The CDR3 is made up of 13 amino acids. CDR1 is MNHEY, CDR2 SVGAGI, per germline. V lost 7 bases and J lost 5; bases outside the gene matches: 4.

This chain links TRBV24-1 with TRBJ1-2; 9 nucleotides match TRBD1. After removal of 4 bases from V and 6 bases from J, the junction contained 11 bases not matched to a gene. This CDR3 is built from 16 residues. In germline, CDR1 is KGHDR, CDR2 SFDVKD. The CDR3 bases are TGTGCCACCAGTGAGCGCCCGCCGGGACAGGGAAATGGCTACACCTTC. Translation: CATSERPPGQGNGYTF.

The V call is TRBV5-4, the J call TRBJ2-2, with TRBD2 matching over 14 bases. This CDR3 has 16 residues. Germline CDR1 and CDR2: SGHNT and YYREEE (reference sequence). Trimming removed 6 bases from V and 4 bases from J; junction bases left unmatched: 5. The CDR3 nucleotides read TGTGCCAGCAAACCCGGGACTAGCGGGGGCACCGGGGAGCTGTTTTTT. Protein sequence: CASKPGTSGGTGELFF.

The genes are TRBV6-2 or TRBV6-3 and TRBJ2-1; TRBD2 matches at 11 bases. Germline-derived CDR1 and CDR2 are MNHEY and SVGEGT. This CDR3 spans 15 amino acids. J was trimmed by 10 bases and V by 5 bases; bases with no gene match: 10. The CDR3 is CASSPGLAALEEQFF. CDR3 DNA sequence: TGTGCCAGCAGTCCGGGACTAGCGGCCTTGGAGGAGCAGTTCTTC.

V usage is TRBV18 and J usage is TRBJ1-1; D is undetermined. Germline V lookup: CDR1 KGHSH, CDR2 LQKENI. Deletions cut 4 bases from V and 3 bases from J, with 9 bases between. This CDR3 has 13 amino acids. CDR3 DNA: TGTGCCAGCTCACTTTCAGAGGACACTGAAGCTTTCTTT. Protein product: CASSLSEDTEAFF.

This CDR3 reads CASSQGTGGSYEQYF. For the CDR3, the DNA is TGCGCCAGCAGCCAAGGGACAGGGGGAAGCTACGAGCAGTACTTC. V is TRBV4-3 and J is TRBJ2-7, with TRBD1 matching over 10 bases. The length of the CDR3 is 15 residues. V shed 1 base and J 3 bases; nucleotides not matched to a gene: 3. Germline V gene sequence: CDR1 LGHNA, CDR2 YSLEER.

The chain employs TRBV30 and TRBJ1-1; the D is unclear. Trimming took off 0 bases at V and 3 bases at J, with 8 bases between the two ends. The CDR3 is 13 amino acids. Germline V CDR1 and CDR2: GTSNPN, SVGIG (reference sequence). The CDR3, as DNA: TGTGCCTGGAGTGTAGCGGAGTACACTGAAGCTTTCTTT. It encodes CAWSVAEYTEAFF.

The chain couples TRBV30 to TRBJ1-4; 7 bases fit TRBD1. There are 13 residues in the CDR3. Trimming removed 4 bases from V and 7 bases from J; junction bases left unmatched: 6. CDR1 is GTSNPN, CDR2 SVGIG, per germline (reference sequence). In DNA form, the CDR3 reads TGTGCCTGGACGACAGGGAAGGGTGAAAAACTGTTTTTT. This sequence encodes CAWTTGKGEKLFF. The full variable domain, in which reference TRBV30 and TRBJ1-4 provide the parts outside the CDR3, is SQTIHQWPATLVQPVGSPLSLECTVEGTSNPNLYWYRQAAGRGLQLLFYSVGIGQISSEVPQNLSASRPQDRQFILSSKKLLLSDSGFYLCAWTTGKGEKLFFGSGTQLSVL.

V usage is TRBV4-1 and J usage is TRBJ2-5, with 9 nucleotides matching TRBD2. Trimming at V came to 0 bases and at J to 5 bases, leaving 10 bases not matched to a gene. Germline V CDR1 and CDR2: MGHRA, YSYEKL. The CDR3 contains 17 residues. This CDR3 reads CASSQDFGLAGMETQYF. The CDR3 nucleotides read TGCGCCAGCAGCCAAGATTTTGGGCTAGCGGGAATGGAGACCCAGTACTTC.

The chain carries TRBV29-1 and TRBJ2-6; 8 positions match TRBD1. Germline V CDR1 and CDR2: SQVTM, ANQGSEA. V was clipped by 3 bases and J by 4 bases; unmatched bases: 2. The CDR3 extends over 14 amino acids. The CDR3 sequence: CSVETGAGANVLTF. CDR3 DNA sequence: TGCAGCGTTGAGACAGGGGCCGGGGCCAACGTCCTGACTTTC.

The table lists this clone with a few counts. V is TRBV6-5 and J is TRBJ1-5; the D gene is possibly TRBD1 (6 bases). CDR1 is MNHEY, CDR2 SVGAGI, per germline. There are 14 residues in the CDR3. The V end lost 2 bases, the J end lost 6 bases, and 11 bases lay between the germline ends. The CDR3 spells CASSYQTGAQPQHF. The CDR3 nucleotides read TGTGCCAGCAGTTACCAGACAGGAGCTCAGCCCCAGCATTTT.

The V and J genes are TRBV27 and TRBJ2-1; no clear D. V was shortened by 2 bases and J by 2 bases, with 10 bases between the two germline ends. CDR3 length equals 15 residues. Germline V gene data show CDR1 as MNHEY and CDR2 as SMNVEV (reference sequence). The CDR3 DNA reads TGTGCCAGCAGTTTAGTTTTCCATCCCTACAATGAGCAGTTCTTC. As protein: CASSLVFHPYNEQFF.

The genes are TRBV9 and TRBJ1-2; D is unresolved. The CDR3 loop spans 15 amino acids. The germline gives CDR1 SGDLS, CDR2 YYNGEE. V was cut by 4 bases and J by 4 bases, with 17 bases left in between. The CDR3: CASSPTGLGLYGYTF. The CDR3 bases are TGTGCCAGCAGCCCAACCGGTTTAGGACTCTATGGCTACACCTTC.

The rearrangement links TRBV13 to TRBJ1-6, with 8 positions matching TRBD1. V dropped 4 bases and J dropped 7; count of bases not matched to a gene: 6. CDR1 PRHDT and CDR2 FYEKMQ come from the germline V gene (reference sequence). The CDR3 is 15 residues long. The CDR3 nucleotides read TGTGCCAGCAGCTCTCAGGGGGCTTGGAATTCACCCCTCCACTTT. Its protein is CASSSQGAWNSPLHF.

This clone occurred a few times. This sequence joins TRBV2 and TRBJ1-1; 8 bases line up with TRBD1. The germline V gene encodes CDR1 SNHLY and CDR2 FYNNEI. The CDR3 has 14 amino acids. J gave up 6 bases and V 6 bases, and 9 bases lay outside the gene matches. CDR3 sequence reads: CASRRGQVKSEAFF. CDR3 in DNA: TGTGCCAGCAGAAGGGGACAGGTGAAGTCTGAAGCTTTCTTT.

The chain couples TRBV14 to TRBJ1-2; no firm D call. This CDR3 spans 13 amino acids. Germline CDR1 SGHDN, CDR2 FVKESK. The V and J ends lost 2 bases and 4 bases respectively, with 8 bases between them. The CDR3 DNA follows: TGTGCCAGCAGCCAAAGAGTGAGCTATGGCTACACCTTC. This translates into CASSQRVSYGYTF.

The J gene is TRBJ2-2, the V gene TRBV19, with 8 bases that match TRBD1. Germline trimming cut 5 bases from V and 7 bases from J; bases unmatched to any gene: 9. Per the germline V gene, CDR1 is LNHDA and CDR2 is SQIVND (reference sequence). CDR3 size: 15 residues. This CDR3 reads CASSADDRGGGELFF. The CDR3 DNA is TGTGCCAGTAGTGCCGATGACAGGGGTGGCGGGGAGCTGTTTTTT.

V usage is TRBV6-2 or TRBV6-3 and J usage is TRBJ2-3, with a possible D match to TRBD2 (5 bases). Germline V gene data show CDR1 as MNHEY and CDR2 as SVGEGT. Deletions cut 6 bases from V and 4 bases from J, with 14 bases between. The CDR3 runs to 14 residues. DNA for the CDR3: TGTGCCAGCAGCTTAGCCGGGGTTCCAGATACGCAGTATTTT. This gives the protein CASSLAGVPDTQYF.

V is TRBV29-1 and J is TRBJ1-1; maybe TRBD1 (6 bases). CDR3 length: 14 residues. The germline V and J ends were trimmed by 6 bases and 0 bases, with 14 bases remaining between them. The V gene's germline CDR1 is SQVTM and CDR2 ANQGSEA. The CDR3 region has the DNA TGCAGCGTATGGACAGTTTCCATGAACACTGAAGCTTTCTTT. The encoded protein is CSVWTVSMNTEAFF.

CDR3 loop: CASSPLGRGPNYGYTF. In DNA, the CDR3 is TGTGCCAGCAGCCCCCTTGGCAGGGGGCCTAACTATGGCTACACCTTC. The chain uses TRBV7-2 and TRBJ1-2, with 8 bases that match TRBD1. J lost 0 bases, V lost 5 bases, and 8 bases had no gene match. Germline CDR1 is SGHTA and CDR2 is FQGNSA. The CDR3 has 16 amino acids.

The chain is built from TRBV7-2 and TRBJ2-3, with D uncertain. Trimming left V 3 bases short and J 3 bases short, with 10 bases between. The germline CDR1 and CDR2 sequences are SGHTA and FQGNSA. CDR3 size: 14 residues. CDR3 coding DNA: TGTGCCAGCAGCTTTGATTTCGGGACAGATACGCAGTATTTT. Residues: CASSFDFGTDTQYF.

J is TRBJ2-7 and V is TRBV10-1; 11 bases fit TRBD2. The V gene end was trimmed by 6 bases and the J gene end by 0 bases; junction bases not matched to a gene: 7. In germline, CDR1 is WNHNN, CDR2 SYGVQD (reference sequence). This CDR3 has 16 residues. In nucleotides, the CDR3 is TGCGCCAGCAGCCCCGGGACTAGCGGTAGCTCCTACGAGCAGTACTTC. Translation: CASSPGTSGSSYEQYF.

The chain is built from TRBV12-1 and TRBJ2-5; the table's D gene call, TRBD2, was not cross checked with the DNA. TRBV12-1 is termed a pseudogene. The CDR3 is 21 amino acids. The CDR3 here is CASSFGIWQTDRARGQETQYF. Here the CDR3 DNA reads TGTGCCAGCAGCTTTGGTATCTGGCAGACGGATCGGGCTCGGGGGCAAGAGACCCAGTACTTC.

The chain carries TRBV7-9 and TRBJ2-5; 13 bases line up with TRBD2. The CDR3 extends over 17 amino acids. The junction had 5 bases not matched to a gene; V was cut back by 4 bases and J by 0 bases. The germline V gene encodes CDR1 SEHNR and CDR2 FQNEAQ (reference sequence). CDR3 nucleotides: TGTGCCAGCAGCTACTTTGGGACTAGCGGGAACCAAGAGACCCAGTACTTC. It encodes CASSYFGTSGNQETQYF.

The chain is built from TRBV30 and TRBJ2-1; TRBD2 matches 11 bases. The CDR3 runs 15 residues. Germline CDR1 GTSNPN, CDR2 SVGIG (reference sequence). Trimming took 4 bases from V and 9 from J; bases not matched to a gene: 11. For the CDR3, the DNA is TGTGCCTGGACACCTTTAGCGGGAGGGACCGGTGAGCAGTTCTTC. Translation gives CAWTPLAGGTGEQFF.

The chain uses TRBV6-5 and TRBJ1-5; no reliable D call. The germline gives CDR1 MNHEY, CDR2 SVGAGI. Trimming stripped 2 bases from V and 1 base from J, with 6 bases between. The CDR3 is made up of 14 amino acids. CDR3 region: CASSYDRSNQPQHF. The CDR3 nucleotides are TGTGCCAGCAGTTACGATCGGAGCAATCAGCCCCAGCATTTT.